The clone carrying this TCR beta chain turned up a few times. No antigen is known for it. An end of the junction differs from the germline gene, which may be a read error. The CDR3 sequence is 12 residues long. Germline V gene sequence: CDR1 MNHEY, CDR2 SVGAGI. Sequencing used immunoSEQ v3.0 at survey level. Libraries were prepared by immunoSEQ multiplex PCR; TCRdb keeps only in-frame clonotypes and omits some of them. The sample gives 15,000 to 20,000 clones, around 80% of which show up once; around an eighth is in the top ten. The data derive from a study of long-term antiretroviral therapy in people with HIV. Study as a whole: Some samples came about a decade before the 2015 immediate-ART recommendation, and these were the earliest. Study-level findings and limits: Repertoire dominance by clones expanded before ART was seen at all time points.

Every one of the participants with HIV received treatment in the United States. Specimens held about 0.95-10 million cryopreserved PBMC prior to DNA extraction. This sequence joins TRBV6-5 and TRBJ1-6; D gene ambiguous. This specimen consisted of unsorted PBMCs, obtained 0.5 years before starting antiretroviral therapy. The origin of this receptor is a woman between 50 and 59 years old with HIV. CDR3 amino acids: CASSYVDSPLHF. In DNA form, the CDR3 reads TGTGCCAGCAGTTACGTCGATTCTCCCCTCCACTTT.